The 7 T cell receptor beta chains below were found in one sample sequenced in a study of blood T cell repertoires in COVID-19. Repertoires were generated with immunoSEQ multiplex PCR, while TCRdb's copy carries only in-frame clones and drops some. The table lists 250,000 to 300,000 clones, about 87% of them singletons. What was sequenced was peripheral blood. These receptors all stem from a woman aged 40-49 years who had recovered from COVID-19.

V and J are TRBV5-4 and TRBJ2-7, with 8 positions matching TRBD1. There are 14 residues in the CDR3. J gave up 3 bases and V 3 bases, and 5 bases lay outside the gene matches. Germline CDR1 and CDR2: SGHNT and YYREEE (reference sequence). As DNA, the CDR3 is TGTGCCAGCAGCTCGGACAGGGAAGGCTACGAGCAGTACTTC. Translation: CASSSDREGYEQYF.

This sequence joins TRBV9 and TRBJ1-1, with D possibly being TRBD1 (6 bases). With 3 bases removed from V and 4 bases from J, the gap between germline ends came to 13 bases. This CDR3 has 14 amino acids. CDR1 SGDLS and CDR2 YYNGEE come from the germline V gene. CDR3 in amino acids: CASSAAYRATEAFF. For the CDR3, the DNA is TGTGCCAGCAGCGCAGCCTACAGGGCCACTGAAGCTTTCTTT.

This chain's CDR3 is CASSLGPRGHQHF. In nucleotides, the CDR3 is TGTGCCAGCAGCTTGGGGCCGCGGGGTCACCAGCATTTT. The chain is built from TRBV5-6 and TRBJ1-5; D gene unclear. Germline V gene sequence: CDR1 SGHDT, CDR2 YYEEEE. The CDR3 totals 13 residues. Trimming took off 0 bases at V and 12 bases at J, with 13 bases between the two ends.

This clone was seen a handful of times. This chain links TRBV9 with TRBJ2-1; D is ambiguous. Deletions cut 1 base from V and 5 bases from J, with 10 bases between. CDR3 length equals 14 residues. Germline V gives CDR1 SGDLS, CDR2 YYNGEE. The CDR3 nucleotides are TGTGCCAGCAGCGTACTTCCAGACAACAATGAGCAGTTCTTC. Residues: CASSVLPDNNEQFF. Full variable domain (remainder filled in from reference TRBV9 and TRBJ2-1): DSGVTQTPKHLITATGQRVTLRCSPRSGDLSVYWYQQSLDQGLQFLIQYYNGEERAKGNILERFSAQQFPDLHSELNLSSLELGDSALYFCASSVLPDNNEQFFGPGTRLTVL.

The chain combines TRBV10-3 with TRBJ2-7, with a tentative D call TRBD1 (6 bases). Germline V gives CDR1 ENHRY, CDR2 SYGVKD. V was trimmed by 3 bases and J by 2 bases, leaving 14 bases between them. The length of the CDR3 is 15 residues. The CDR3 nucleotides read TGTGCCATCAGTGAAAATCCGGCAGGGGCCTACGAGCAGTACTTC. Protein sequence: CAISENPAGAYEQYF.

The CDR3 DNA follows: TGTGCCAGCAGCTTGGGTCTAGCGGGGAAGTTCTTC. Translation: CASSLGLAGKFF. The V call is TRBV5-5, the J call TRBJ2-1, with 9 bases identical to TRBD2. Germline V gene sequence: CDR1 SGHKS, CDR2 YYEKEE (reference sequence). This CDR3 contains 12 residues. Trimming cost V 0 bases and J 14 bases; bases outside gene matches: 3.

This chain uses TRBV7-8 with TRBJ2-2, with TRBD2 matching over 9 bases. This CDR3 comprises 16 residues. Germline CDR1 is SGHVS and CDR2 is FQNEAQ. V was clipped by 5 bases and J by 6 bases; unmatched bases: 10. CDR3 DNA sequence: TGTGCCAGCAGCCCCCACCGAGCGGGGGGCCCCGGGGAGCTGTTTTTT. Translation: CASSPHRAGGPGELFF.